This T cell receptor (beta chain) was sequenced for a study of cytomegalovirus exposure and HLA in healthy donors. Germline CDR1 and CDR2: LNHNV and YYDKDF (reference sequence). With 3 bases clipped from V and 3 bases from J, the junction kept 5 bases outside the gene matches. This CDR3 has 15 amino acids. Vbeta (60) and Jbeta (13) primers were used in the PCR. Generated by immunoSEQ multiplex PCR, the TCRdb table keeps only in-frame clones and is missing some. The sample lists about 84,000 clones, roughly 61% occurring once. The sequenced sample consisted of PBMCs. This receptor was identified in a middle-aged woman in good health and CMV-seropositive. This chain uses TRBV15 with TRBJ2-1, with 7 nucleotides matching TRBD1. The CDR3 reads CATSSRQGVYNEQFF. CDR3 bases: TGTGCCACCAGCAGTAGGCAGGGGGTCTACAATGAGCAGTTCTTC.